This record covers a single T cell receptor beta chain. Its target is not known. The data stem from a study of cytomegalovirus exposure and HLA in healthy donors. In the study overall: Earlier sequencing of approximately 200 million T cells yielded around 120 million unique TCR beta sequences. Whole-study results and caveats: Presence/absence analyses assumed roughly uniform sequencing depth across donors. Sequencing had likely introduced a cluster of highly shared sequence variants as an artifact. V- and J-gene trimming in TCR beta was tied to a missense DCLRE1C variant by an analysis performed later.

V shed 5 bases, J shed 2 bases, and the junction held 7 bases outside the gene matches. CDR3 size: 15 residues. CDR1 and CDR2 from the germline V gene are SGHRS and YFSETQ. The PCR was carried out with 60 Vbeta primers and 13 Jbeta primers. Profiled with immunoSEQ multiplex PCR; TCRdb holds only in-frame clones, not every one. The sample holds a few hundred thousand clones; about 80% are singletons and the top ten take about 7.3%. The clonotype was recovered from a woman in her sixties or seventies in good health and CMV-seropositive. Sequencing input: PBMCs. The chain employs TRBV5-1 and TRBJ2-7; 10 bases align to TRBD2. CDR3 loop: CASSSLSGRTYEQYF. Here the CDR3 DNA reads TGCGCCAGCAGTTCCCTTAGCGGGAGGACCTACGAGCAGTACTTC.